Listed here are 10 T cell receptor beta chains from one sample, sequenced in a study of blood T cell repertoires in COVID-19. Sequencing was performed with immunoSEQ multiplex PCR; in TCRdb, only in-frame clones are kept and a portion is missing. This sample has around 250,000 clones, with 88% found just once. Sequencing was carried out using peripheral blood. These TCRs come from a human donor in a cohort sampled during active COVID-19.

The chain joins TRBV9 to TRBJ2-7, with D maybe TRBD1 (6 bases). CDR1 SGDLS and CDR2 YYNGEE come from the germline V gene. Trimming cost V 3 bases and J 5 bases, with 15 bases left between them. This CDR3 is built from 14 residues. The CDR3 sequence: CASSARPGQDEQYF. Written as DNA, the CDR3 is TGTGCCAGCAGCGCCCGCCCGGGACAAGACGAGCAGTACTTC.

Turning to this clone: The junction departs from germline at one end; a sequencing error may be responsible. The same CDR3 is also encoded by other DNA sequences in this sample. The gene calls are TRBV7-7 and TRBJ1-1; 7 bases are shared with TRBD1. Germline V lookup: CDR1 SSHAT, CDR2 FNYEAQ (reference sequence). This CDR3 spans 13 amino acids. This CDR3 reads CASSPDRVTEAFF. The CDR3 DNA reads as TGTGCTAGCAGCCCTGACAGGGTAACTGAAGCTTTCTTT.

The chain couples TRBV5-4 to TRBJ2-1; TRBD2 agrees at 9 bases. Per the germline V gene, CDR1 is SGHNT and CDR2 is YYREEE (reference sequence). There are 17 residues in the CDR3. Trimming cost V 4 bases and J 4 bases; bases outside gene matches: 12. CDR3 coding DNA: TGTGCCAGCAGCCTGAGGACTAGCGCGGGTCTTTACAATGAGCAGTTCTTC. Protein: CASSLRTSAGLYNEQFF. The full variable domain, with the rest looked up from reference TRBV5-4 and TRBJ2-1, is ETGVTQSPTHLIKTRGQQVTLRCSSQSGHNTVSWYQQALGQGPQFIFQYYREEENGRGNFPPRFSGLQFPNYSSELNVNALELDDSALYLCASSLRTSAGLYNEQFFGPGTRLTVL.

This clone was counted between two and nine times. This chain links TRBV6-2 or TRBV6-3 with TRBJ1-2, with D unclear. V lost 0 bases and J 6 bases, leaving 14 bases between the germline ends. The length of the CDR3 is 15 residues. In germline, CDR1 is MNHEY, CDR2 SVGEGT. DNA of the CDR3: TGTGCCAGCAGTTACTCGGAGTTGGTAATCGATGGCTACACCTTC. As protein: CASSYSELVIDGYTF.

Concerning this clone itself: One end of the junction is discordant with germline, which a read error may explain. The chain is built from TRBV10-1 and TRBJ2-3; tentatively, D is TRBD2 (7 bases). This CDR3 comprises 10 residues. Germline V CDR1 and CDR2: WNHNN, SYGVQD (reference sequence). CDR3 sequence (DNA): TGCGCCATCGAGGGGGGGGGTACCCATTTT. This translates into CAIEGGGTHF.

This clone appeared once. The CDR3 DNA reads TGTGCCAGCAGCTTAAGGGGTATGATATACGAGCAGTACTTC. This encodes CASSLRGMIYEQYF. The chain couples TRBV11-2 to TRBJ2-7; weak D call: TRBD1 (5 bases). CDR1 and CDR2 from the germline V gene are SGHAT and FQNNGV. The CDR3 is 14 amino acids. Trimming pared 2 bases from V and 4 bases from J, leaving 12 bases between. The whole variable domain, filled in from reference TRBV11-2 and TRBJ2-7, reads EAGVAQSPRYKIIEKRQSVAFWCNPISGHATLYWYQQILGQGPKLLIQFQNNGVVDDSQLPKDRFSAERLKGVDSTLKIQPAKLEDSAVYLCASSLRGMIYEQYFGPGTRLTVT.

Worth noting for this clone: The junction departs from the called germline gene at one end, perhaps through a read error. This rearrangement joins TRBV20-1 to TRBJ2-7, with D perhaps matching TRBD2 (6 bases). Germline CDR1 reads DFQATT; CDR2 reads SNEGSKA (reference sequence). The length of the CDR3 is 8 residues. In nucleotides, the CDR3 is TGCAGTGCTGGGCGGGGCTTCTTC. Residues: CSAGRGFF.

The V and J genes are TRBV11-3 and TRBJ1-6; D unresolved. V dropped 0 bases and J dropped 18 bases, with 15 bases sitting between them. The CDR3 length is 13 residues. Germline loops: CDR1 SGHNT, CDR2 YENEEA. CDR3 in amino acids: CASSLDPGSQAHF. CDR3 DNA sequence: TGTGCCAGCAGCTTAGATCCAGGTTCTCAGGCCCACTTT.

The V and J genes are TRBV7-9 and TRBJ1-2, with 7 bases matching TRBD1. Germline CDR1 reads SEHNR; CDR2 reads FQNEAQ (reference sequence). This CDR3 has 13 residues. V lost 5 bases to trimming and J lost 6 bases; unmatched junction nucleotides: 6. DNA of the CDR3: TGTGCCAGCAGCCAAATAGACAGGGATGGCTACACCTTC. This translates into CASSQIDRDGYTF.

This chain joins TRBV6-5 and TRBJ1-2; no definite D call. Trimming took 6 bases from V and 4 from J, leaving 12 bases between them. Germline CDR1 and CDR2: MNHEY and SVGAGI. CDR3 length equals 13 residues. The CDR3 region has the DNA TGTGCCAGCAGCCAGGCGCACGGCTATGGCTACACCTTC. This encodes CASSQAHGYGYTF.